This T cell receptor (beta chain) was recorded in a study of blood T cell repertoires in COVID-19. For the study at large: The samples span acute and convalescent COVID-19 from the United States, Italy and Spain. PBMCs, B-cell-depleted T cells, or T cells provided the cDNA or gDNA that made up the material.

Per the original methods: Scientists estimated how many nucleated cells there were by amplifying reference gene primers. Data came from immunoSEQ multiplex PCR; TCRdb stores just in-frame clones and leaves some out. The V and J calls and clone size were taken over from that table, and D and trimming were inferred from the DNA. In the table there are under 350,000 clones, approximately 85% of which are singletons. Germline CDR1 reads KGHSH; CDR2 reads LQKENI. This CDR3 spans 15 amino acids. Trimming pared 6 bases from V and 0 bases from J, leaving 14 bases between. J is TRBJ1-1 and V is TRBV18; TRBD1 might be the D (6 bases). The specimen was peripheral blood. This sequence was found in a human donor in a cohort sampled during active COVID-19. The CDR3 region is CASSAGTSMNTEAFF. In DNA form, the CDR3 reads TGTGCCAGCTCCGCCGGGACATCGATGAACACTGAAGCTTTCTTT.